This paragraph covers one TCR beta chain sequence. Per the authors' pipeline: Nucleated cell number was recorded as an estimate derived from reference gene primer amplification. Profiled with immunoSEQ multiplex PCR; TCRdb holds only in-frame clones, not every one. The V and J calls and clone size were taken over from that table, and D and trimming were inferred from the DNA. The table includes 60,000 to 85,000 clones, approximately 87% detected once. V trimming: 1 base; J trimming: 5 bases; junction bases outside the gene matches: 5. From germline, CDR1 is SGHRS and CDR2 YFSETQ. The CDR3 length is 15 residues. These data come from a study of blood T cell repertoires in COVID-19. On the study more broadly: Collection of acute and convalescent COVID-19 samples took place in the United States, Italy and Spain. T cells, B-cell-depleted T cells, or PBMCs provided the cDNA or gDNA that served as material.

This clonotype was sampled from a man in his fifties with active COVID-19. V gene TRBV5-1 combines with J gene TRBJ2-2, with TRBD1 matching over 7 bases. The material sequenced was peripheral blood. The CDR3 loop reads CASSLRTGLTGELFF. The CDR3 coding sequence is TGCGCCAGCAGCTTGCGGACAGGTCTAACCGGGGAGCTGTTTTTT. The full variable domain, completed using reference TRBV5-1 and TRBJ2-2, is KAGVTQTPRYLIKTRGQQVTLSCSPISGHRSVSWYQQTPGQGLQFLFEYFSETQRNKGNFPGRFSGRQFSNSRSEMNVSTLELGDSALYLCASSLRTGLTGELFFGEGSRLTVL.